These 18 T cell receptor beta chains share one sample of origin, sequenced in a study of blood T cell repertoires in COVID-19. TCRdb keeps only in-frame clones here, not all; method: immunoSEQ multiplex PCR. The top ten clones hold under 4.5% of a sample with approximately 250,000 clones, 84% of them seen once. Sequencing used peripheral blood. These receptors came from a man in his fifties or sixties with acute or convalescent COVID-19.

The chain couples TRBV25-1 to TRBJ2-3; TRBD2 aligns across 7 bases. The CDR3 consists of 14 residues. The germline V gene has CDR1 MGHDK and CDR2 SYGVNS. The V gene end was trimmed by 2 bases and the J gene end by 5 bases; junction bases not matched to a gene: 4. The DNA of the CDR3 is TGTGCCAGCAGTGAAGGGCGGGAGATAGATACGCAGTATTTT. Amino acid sequence: CASSEGREIDTQYF. The full variable domain, completed using reference TRBV25-1 and TRBJ2-3, is EADIYQTPRYLVIGTGKKITLECSQTMGHDKMYWYQQDPGMELHLIHYSYGVNSTEKGDLSSESTVSRIRTEHFPLTLESARPSHTSQYLCASSEGREIDTQYFGPGTRLTVL.

This clone was counted a single time. V is TRBV5-4 and J is TRBJ2-7; 9 bases align to TRBD1. The CDR3 spans 15 residues. CDR1 and CDR2 from the germline V gene are SGHNT and YYREEE (reference sequence). The V segment lost 4 bases and the J segment 6 bases; nucleotides outside the gene matches: 11. In DNA form, the CDR3 reads TGTGCCAGCAGCGAAAGCAGGGACAGGGTAAGCGAGCAGTACTTC. Encoded protein: CASSESRDRVSEQYF.

The gene calls are TRBV5-6 and TRBJ2-1, with 8 positions matching TRBD2. This CDR3 has 15 amino acids. The V gene end was trimmed by 7 bases and the J gene end by 3 bases; junction bases not matched to a gene: 9. Germline V gene lookup returns CDR1 SGHDT and CDR2 YYEEEE. CDR3 in amino acids: CASGSERGYYNEQFF. The CDR3 bases are TGTGCCAGCGGCTCCGAGCGGGGGTACTACAATGAGCAGTTCTTC. Full variable domain (rest looked up from reference TRBV5-6 and TRBJ2-1): DAGVTQSPTHLIKTRGQQVTLRCSPKSGHDTVSWYQQALGQGPQFIFQYYEEEERQRGNFPDRFSGHQFPNYSSELNVNALLLGDSALYLCASGSERGYYNEQFFGPGTRLTVL.

The chain has TRBV7-9 and TRBJ1-3, with 7 bases that match TRBD1. The CDR3 totals 21 residues. V was clipped by 5 bases and J by 0 bases; unmatched bases: 22. The germline V gene has CDR1 SEHNR and CDR2 FQNEAQ (reference sequence). The CDR3 sequence is CASSGAPKGQTKPFSGNTIYF. The CDR3 DNA reads as TGTGCCAGCAGCGGGGCCCCAAAGGGACAGACTAAGCCATTCTCTGGAAACACCATATATTTT.

The chain is built from TRBV6-5 and TRBJ1-3; TRBD1 might be the D (6 bases). The V gene lost 0 bases and the J gene lost 0 bases, with 6 bases spanning the gap. This CDR3 contains 15 residues. Per germline, CDR1 MNHEY and CDR2 SVGAGI. The CDR3: CASSYSQGSGNTIYF. In nucleotides, the CDR3 is TGTGCCAGCAGTTACTCACAGGGCTCTGGAAACACCATATATTTT.

The rearrangement links TRBV7-2 to TRBJ1-5; D not resolved. This CDR3 is 13 amino acids long. V shed 5 bases and J shed 7 bases, with 12 bases lying between them. Germline loops: CDR1 SGHTA, CDR2 FQGNSA. The CDR3 sequence: CASSLLSPQPQHF. The CDR3 coding sequence is TGTGCCAGCAGCCTCCTCTCCCCCCAGCCCCAGCATTTT.

V gene TRBV18 combines with J gene TRBJ1-3, with 7 bases fitting TRBD1. Germline V lookup: CDR1 KGHSH, CDR2 LQKENI. The CDR3 extends over 17 amino acids. After removal of 1 base from V and 8 bases from J, the junction contained 14 bases not matched to a gene. CDR3 sequence: CASSPLAGTDNRDTIYF. CDR3 coding DNA: TGTGCCAGCTCACCACTTGCCGGGACAGATAATAGGGACACCATATATTTT.

The chain joins TRBV14 to TRBJ2-2; D might be TRBD2 (5 bases). V was clipped by 1 base and J by 4 bases, with 19 bases between them. The CDR3 is made up of 18 amino acids. CDR1 and CDR2 (germline): SGHDN, FVKESK. CDR3 region: CASSQATLGKVPTGELFF. The CDR3 bases are TGTGCCAGCAGCCAAGCAACACTAGGCAAGGTTCCCACCGGGGAGCTGTTTTTT.

V usage is TRBV5-8 and J usage is TRBJ2-7; possibly TRBD2 for D (6 bases). V lost 0 bases, J lost 4 bases, and 8 bases lay in between. Germline V gene lookup returns CDR1 SGHTS and CDR2 YDEGEE. The CDR3 runs to 13 residues. The CDR3 loop is CASSLGGGYEQYF. CDR3 bases: TGTGCCAGCAGCTTGGGGGGAGGTTACGAGCAGTACTTC.

The CDR3 sequence is CASRGWEMNTEAFF. CDR3 bases: TGTGCCAGCAGAGGGTGGGAGATGAACACTGAAGCTTTCTTT. The chain combines TRBV14 with TRBJ1-1; D uncertain. Germline V gene lookup returns CDR1 SGHDN and CDR2 FVKESK. The V and J ends lost 6 bases and 0 bases respectively, with 11 bases between them. The CDR3 covers 14 residues.

The CDR3 loop is CASSPQEGSSGNTIYF. In DNA, the CDR3 is TGTGCCAGCTCACCACAGGAGGGGTCTTCTGGAAACACCATATATTTT. This chain links TRBV18 with TRBJ1-3, with TRBD1 as a possible D gene (5 bases). The V end lost 1 base, the J end lost 1 base, and 11 bases lay between the germline ends. The CDR3 consists of 16 residues. Per the germline V gene, CDR1 is KGHSH and CDR2 is LQKENI. Together with reference TRBV18 and TRBJ1-3, the CDR3 gives the full variable domain: NAGVMQNPRHLVRRRGQEARLRCSPMKGHSHVYWYRQLPEEGLKFMVYLQKENIIDESGMPKERFSAEFPKEGPSILRIQQVVRGDSAAYFCASSPQEGSSGNTIYFGEGSWLTVV.

This sequence joins TRBV18 and TRBJ2-6, with D maybe TRBD1 (6 bases). The CDR3 is 17 residues long. V was shortened by 8 bases and J by 0 bases, with 17 bases between the two germline ends. CDR1 and CDR2 from the germline V gene are KGHSH and LQKENI. This chain's CDR3 is CASEGGYADSGANVLTF. In DNA form, the CDR3 reads TGTGCCAGCGAAGGGGGATACGCTGACTCTGGGGCCAACGTCCTGACTTTC.

This clone was counted once. V and J are TRBV30 and TRBJ1-1; the match to TRBD1 covers 7 bases. The J segment lost 3 bases and the V segment lost 5 bases, leaving 6 bases of the junction unmatched. CDR1 and CDR2 from the germline V gene are GTSNPN and SVGIG (reference sequence). The CDR3 has 13 residues. CDR3 DNA: TGTGCCTGGGGGAACCAGGGGGACACTGAAGCTTTCTTT. Its protein product is CAWGNQGDTEAFF.

The chain couples TRBV5-1 to TRBJ2-3; 9 bases agree with TRBD1. J was trimmed by 3 bases and V by 4 bases; bases with no gene match: 6. This CDR3 is 15 amino acids long. CDR1 and CDR2 from the germline V gene are SGHRS and YFSETQ. This chain's CDR3 is CASSAQGAKTDTQYF. In nucleotides, the CDR3 is TGCGCCAGCAGCGCACAGGGGGCTAAGACAGATACGCAGTATTTT.

The V call is TRBV4-1, the J call TRBJ2-5; perhaps TRBD1 as D (6 bases). CDR3 length equals 13 residues. Germline V gives CDR1 MGHRA, CDR2 YSYEKL. V was shortened by 3 bases and J by 6 bases, with 11 bases between the two germline ends. CDR3 sequence (DNA): TGCGCCAGCAGCCATGGGACAAAGCAGACCCAGTACTTC. Encoded protein: CASSHGTKQTQYF.

The CDR3, as DNA: TGTGCCAGCAGCCCGACGGGACAGGGGCCCTACGAGCAGTACTTC. This sequence encodes CASSPTGQGPYEQYF. The chain recombines TRBV5-5 with TRBJ2-7; 10 bases line up with TRBD1. J was trimmed by 2 bases and V by 4 bases; bases with no gene match: 6. The CDR3 has 15 residues. CDR1 SGHKS and CDR2 YYEKEE come from the germline V gene (reference sequence).

The rearrangement uses TRBV12-5 and TRBJ1-2, with 9 bases fitting TRBD1. This CDR3 is 15 amino acids long. Trimming cost V 5 bases and J 6 bases; bases outside gene matches: 10. Looked up from germline, CDR1 is LGHNT and CDR2 is FRNRAP. The CDR3 is CASGIEQGAVNGYTF. For the CDR3, the DNA is TGTGCTAGTGGTATTGAACAGGGGGCGGTAAATGGCTACACCTTC.

The CDR3 here is CASSPGTGYEQYF. CDR3 nucleotides: TGTGCCAGTAGCCCCGGGACAGGTTACGAGCAGTACTTC. The chain couples TRBV19 to TRBJ2-7; 8 nucleotides align to TRBD1. CDR1 LNHDA and CDR2 SQIVND come from the germline V gene (reference sequence). CDR3 length: 13 residues. With 6 bases clipped from V and 4 bases from J, the junction kept 5 bases outside the gene matches.